This T cell receptor (beta chain) was observed in a study of blood T cell repertoires in COVID-19 (dated by TCRdb to 2018 to 2021). Context from the whole study: Collaborator samples came from the United States, Italy and Spain and covered acute and convalescent phases of COVID-19. The material from the prospective study consisted of cDNA or gDNA derived from T cells, B-cell-depleted T cells, or PBMCs. Subjects who had been exposed to COVID-19, were actively infected with it, or had recovered from it provided the deeply sampled blood TCRbeta repertoires that made up the dataset. The repertoires were made available in a free public database intended to serve as a resource for research on the immune response to SARS-CoV-2. Samples were obtained from the ongoing ImmuneRACE study (first 160 participants) and from about 1,300 subjects provided by 6 global collaborators. Sample metadata almost always included a de-identified subject ID, COVID-19 status, age in years and sex. Where available, HLA class I and class II types were taken from metadata supplied by the sample provider and were not determined by assay-based typing. Results and caveats for the whole study, not just this receptor: The amount of clinical and demographic metadata varied by source and participant and was provided uncurated.

One collaborating source in Seattle enrolled patients while the patients were actively infected and followed the patients over time throughout the course of disease. The collaborating institutions used their own protocols to collect whole blood in K2EDTA tubes. For TCRbeta analysis, collaborators shipped samples as frozen whole blood, isolated PBMCs, or DNA extracted from either of those sample types. Looking up the germline V gene (reference sequence) yields CDR1 GTSNPN and CDR2 SVGIG. V is shortened by 3 bases, J by 3 bases, and the region joining them spans 9 bases. The CDR3 runs 13 residues from the cysteine to the phenylalanine. Only the CDR3 portion is preserved as DNA: 39 bases, with reading frame beginning at the first base. In the case of this clone: Its specific antigen is unknown. Base quality data are lacking; no much larger clone is found one base away.

The immunoSEQ Assay, a bias-controlled multiplex PCR, was used to amplify TCRbeta CDR3 regions from genomic DNA. The paper's data handling went like this. Nucleated cell counts per sample were estimated from amplification of reference gene primers within the assay. Sequence reads were collapsed and filtered to measure the absolute abundance of every unique TCRbeta CDR3 rearrangement. For each sample, productive Simpson clonality was calculated as the square root of Simpson's diversity index over productive rearrangements. TCRdb limited this immuneACCESS table to in-frame rearrangements with V and J called. A share of clones is missing; checked studies link under half to unresolved V genes, and the rest is unexplained. V and J calls and clone size come straight from that table; D and trimming were deduced from the DNA. This sample gives 200,000 to 250,000 clones in total; 86% of them show up just once. In total, the top ten clones hold 10% of the sample.

The sample consisted of peripheral blood. This sequence uses TRBV30 and TRBJ1-3; no D gene call is confident. This TCR derives from a woman aged 45 to 65 with COVID-19, enrolled during active disease. The DNA reads as follows: TGTGCCTGGAGATACCCAGGTGGAAACACCATATATTTT. Its translation reads: CAWRYPGGNTIYF.